Listed below are T cell receptor beta chains from one sample, sequenced in a study of cytomegalovirus exposure and HLA in healthy donors. Sequencing used immunoSEQ multiplex PCR; TCRdb keeps in-frame clones, though not all of them. The sample lists about 120,000 clones; around 77% were seen once. The sequencing sample was made of PBMCs. All receptors derive from a male donor in good health and CMV-seropositive. Each CDR3 is given with its conserved first and last residue. D genes are given only for firm matches. Only part of the rows carry a size: once, few, many, or a class if the clone is expanded.

>TRBD2|NA|TRBV29-1|TRBJ2-7
CSVNSGGTSPYEQYF
TGCAGCGTGAATAGCGGGGGGACATCCCCCTACGAGCAGTACTTC
>NA|NA|TRBV7-6|TRBJ1-4
CASSLEHREGLLFF
TGTGCCAGCAGCTTAGAACACCGGGAAGGTCTACTGTTTTTT
>TRBD1|NA|TRBV13|TRBJ2-7
CASSDQTGGHEQYF
TGTGCCAGCAGCGATCAGACAGGGGGCCACGAGCAGTACTTC
>NA|NA|TRBV2|TRBJ1-1
CASSEDRWGAFF
TGTGCCAGCAGTGAAGACAGGTGGGGAGCTTTCTTT
>NA|NA|TRBV5-6|TRBJ1-2
CASTSGGTYGYTF
TGTGCCAGCACCTCGGGAGGGACCTATGGCTACACCTTC
>TRBD2|NA|TRBV7-9|TRBJ2-3
CASSLAGGPKDTQYF
TGTGCCAGCAGCTTAGCGGGAGGGCCTAAAGATACGCAGTATTTT
>NA|NA|TRBV2|TRBJ1-5
CASTSAREQPQHF
TGTGCCAGCACTTCGGCGAGGGAACAGCCCCAGCATTTT
>NA|few|TRBV9|TRBJ2-1
CASSETPYTSNEQFF
TGTGCCAGCAGCGAGACCCCCTATACTAGCAATGAGCAGTTCTTC
>NA|NA|TRBV6-5|TRBJ1-2
CASSYSAVNYGYTF
TGTGCCAGCAGTTACTCGGCGGTAAACTATGGCTACACCTTC
>NA|NA|TRBV5-4|TRBJ2-7
CASSPSSSYEQYF
TGTGCCAGCAGCCCCTCGAGCTCCTACGAGCAGTACTTC
>NA|NA|TRBV28|TRBJ2-7
CASCIVGAQSSYEQYF
TGTGCCAGCTGTATAGTGGGGGCCCAGAGCTCCTACGAGCAGTACTTC
>TRBD1|NA|TRBV5-4|TRBJ1-2
CASSTDRGWYGYTF
TGTGCCAGCAGCACGGACAGGGGGTGGTATGGCTACACCTTC
>NA|NA|TRBV5-1|TRBJ1-1
CASKTQAVSNTEAFF
TGCGCCAGCAAGACCCAGGCCGTTTCGAACACTGAAGCTTTCTTT
>TRBD1|NA|TRBV5-4|TRBJ2-2
CASSGTGQGGRYGGELFF
TGTGCCAGCAGTGGGACAGGACAGGGAGGCAGATATGGCGGGGAGCTGTTTTTT
>NA|NA|TRBV16|TRBJ1-4
CASSQSRAPKHEKLFF
TGTGCCAGCAGCCAATCGCGGGCTCCGAAACATGAAAAACTGTTTTTT
>NA|NA|TRBV7-2|TRBJ2-7
CASSLARVSEQYF
TGTGCCAGCAGCTTAGCACGGGTCTCCGAGCAGTACTTC
>NA|NA|TRBV2|TRBJ1-3
CASSEAGATSGNTIYF
TGTGCCAGCAGTGAAGCAGGGGCTACCTCTGGAAACACCATATATTTT
>NA|NA|TRBV28|TRBJ1-2
CASSLEGYGYTF
TGTGCCAGCAGTTTAGAGGGCTATGGCTACACCTTC
>TRBD1|NA|TRBV5-1|TRBJ2-5
CASSLGDRGLETQYF
TGCGCCAGCAGCTTGGGGGACAGGGGGTTGGAGACCCAGTACTTC
>NA|NA|TRBV10-3|TRBJ1-5
CAISETGDPSQPQHF
TGTGCCATCAGTGAGACAGGAGACCCAAGTCAGCCCCAGCATTTT
>TRBD2|once|TRBV7-9|TRBJ2-7
CASSYWTSGSNEQYF
TGTGCCAGCAGCTACTGGACTAGCGGGAGTAACGAGCAGTACTTC
>TRBD2|NA|TRBV6-5|TRBJ2-4
CASSYGGRGQNSQYF
TGTGCCAGCAGTTACGGAGGGAGGGGTCAAAACAGTCAGTACTTC
>TRBD2|NA|TRBV27|TRBJ2-7
CASSHGVREGSFFSYEQYF
TGTGCCAGCAGTCACGGGGTTCGGGAGGGCAGTTTTTTCTCCTACGAGCAGTACTTC
>NA|NA|TRBV19|TRBJ1-2
CASSTGTHYGYTF
TGTGCCAGTTCCACCGGGACACACTATGGCTACACCTTC
>NA|NA|TRBV5-1|TRBJ1-5
CASSLSQGGQPQHF
TGCGCCAGCAGCTTGTCGCAGGGAGGTCAGCCCCAGCATTTT
>NA|NA|TRBV2|TRBJ1-1
CASSYDLMAFF
TGTGCCAGCAGTTACGACTTGATGGCTTTCTTT
>NA|NA|TRBV19|TRBJ1-5
CASKENGYSNQPQHF
TGTGCCAGTAAGGAGAACGGTTATAGCAATCAGCCCCAGCATTTT
>TRBD1|NA|TRBV5-1|TRBJ1-2
CASSPGLQGGYGYTF
TGCGCCAGCAGCCCAGGTCTACAGGGGGGATATGGCTACACCTTC
>TRBD1|NA|TRBV6-5|TRBJ2-5
CASSSQPRTGLTQYF
TGTGCCAGCAGTTCCCAGCCGCGGACAGGGTTGACCCAGTACTTC
>NA|NA|TRBV5-4|TRBJ1-2
CASSPGDRGSRYNYGYTF
TGTGCCAGCAGCCCGGGGGATAGGGGATCGCGGTATAACTATGGCTACACCTTC
>NA|NA|TRBV6-5|TRBJ2-1
CASSSPGSISYNEQFF
TGTGCCAGCAGTTCCCCCGGGAGCATCTCCTACAATGAGCAGTTCTTC
>NA|NA|TRBV27|TRBJ2-1
CASSQPRLAGGGEQFF
TGTGCCAGCAGTCAACCCCGACTAGCCGGAGGGGGTGAGCAGTTCTTC
>NA|NA|TRBV2|TRBJ1-5
CASSEQGGQPQHF
TGTGCCAGCAGTGAGCAGGGAGGGCAGCCCCAGCATTTT
>TRBD2|few|TRBV19|TRBJ2-1
CASSKLAGGYNEQFF
TGTGCCAGTAGTAAACTAGCGGGGGGCTACAATGAGCAGTTCTTC
>NA|NA|TRBV6-1|TRBJ2-6
CASSFQGGGANGLTF
TGTGCCAGCAGTTTCCAGGGTGGCGGGGCCAACGGCCTGACTTTC
>NA|NA|TRBV7-9|TRBJ1-5
CATARGAEDWDQPQHF
TGTGCCACGGCCCGGGGGGCGGAGGATTGGGATCAGCCCCAGCATTTT
>NA|NA|TRBV25-1|TRBJ1-2
CASSGQDYGYTF
TGTGCCAGCAGTGGGCAGGACTATGGCTACACCTTC
>NA|NA|TRBV6-5|TRBJ2-6
CASSGYSSGANVLTF
TGTGCCAGCAGTGGATACAGCTCTGGGGCCAACGTCCTGACTTTC
>TRBD1|NA|TRBV28|TRBJ2-7
CASSTGGAGYEQYF
TGTGCCAGCAGTACAGGGGGCGCGGGTTACGAGCAGTACTTC
>NA|NA|TRBV6-4|TRBJ1-2
CASSEGTLGNYGYTF
TGTGCCAGCAGTGAAGGGACACTCGGAAACTATGGCTACACCTTC
>TRBD1|NA|TRBV11-2|TRBJ2-7
CASSLGGDRSYEQYF
TGTGCCAGCAGCTTAGGAGGGGACAGATCCTACGAGCAGTACTTC
>TRBD1|NA|TRBV6-1|TRBJ1-1
CASSRQGWITEAFF
TGTGCCAGCAGTCGACAGGGGTGGATCACTGAAGCTTTCTTT